Shown below are 23 T cell receptor beta chains from a single sample sequenced in a study of blood T cell repertoires in COVID-19. Clones were sequenced by immunoSEQ multiplex PCR, and TCRdb holds only the in-frame ones, with some missing. Among over 40,000 clones listed, about nine tenths were seen once. The sample consisted of peripheral blood. The receptor source for this set is a man at least 80 years old with acute or convalescent COVID-19.

The rearrangement links TRBV6-6 to TRBJ2-1; 9 nucleotides match TRBD2. CDR3 size: 14 residues. Germline V gene lookup returns CDR1 MNHNY and CDR2 SVGAGI (reference sequence). The V segment lost 5 bases and the J segment 8 bases; nucleotides outside the gene matches: 7. CDR3 sequence reads: CASSLSGGPHEQFF. CDR3 coding DNA: TGTGCCAGCAGTCTCAGCGGGGGGCCACATGAGCAGTTCTTC.

The chain is built from TRBV11-2 and TRBJ2-5; 11 bases line up with TRBD1. The germline V gene encodes CDR1 SGHAT and CDR2 FQNNGV. Losses at the gene ends were 4 bases for V and 7 bases for J; bases not matched to a gene: 11. CDR3 length: 16 amino acids. This chain's CDR3 is CASSSGQGAVEMTQYF. CDR3 DNA: TGTGCCAGCAGCTCCGGACAGGGGGCAGTCGAGATGACCCAGTACTTC. Full variable domain (remainder filled in from reference TRBV11-2 and TRBJ2-5): EAGVAQSPRYKIIEKRQSVAFWCNPISGHATLYWYQQILGQGPKLLIQFQNNGVVDDSQLPKDRFSAERLKGVDSTLKIQPAKLEDSAVYLCASSSGQGAVEMTQYFGPGTRLLVL.

This clone has only a few counts. The rearrangement links TRBV7-9 to TRBJ2-2; tentatively, D is TRBD2 (6 bases). This CDR3 is built from 16 residues. Germline CDR1 reads SEHNR; CDR2 reads FQNEAQ (reference sequence). Trimming pared 2 bases from V and 7 bases from J, leaving 17 bases between. Written as DNA, the CDR3 is TGTGCCAGCAGCTTAAGAGAGGGACTTGGTGGCGGGGAGCTGTTTTTT. Encoded protein: CASSLREGLGGGELFF.

V usage is TRBV7-9 and J usage is TRBJ1-2; D unresolved. The germline V and J ends were trimmed by 5 bases and 6 bases, with 13 bases remaining between them. Germline assignment: CDR1 SEHNR and CDR2 FQNEAQ (reference sequence). This CDR3 region has 13 residues. In DNA form, the CDR3 reads TGTGCCAGCAGCAAAACAGTGGTCCATGGCTACACCTTC. Protein: CASSKTVVHGYTF. Using reference TRBV7-9 and TRBJ1-2 for the parts outside the CDR3, the full variable domain is DTGVSQNPRHKITKRGQNVTFRCDPISEHNRLYWYRQTLGQGPEFLTYFQNEAQLEKSRLLSDRFSAERPKGSFSTLEIQRTEQGDSAMYLCASSKTVVHGYTFGSGTRLTVV.

This clone was seen a few times. The V and J genes are TRBV27 and TRBJ1-1; D gene ambiguous. The CDR3 loop spans 14 amino acids. Germline CDR1 reads MNHEY; CDR2 reads SMNVEV (reference sequence). V was pared by 5 bases and J by 1 base, with 11 bases between. Written as DNA, the CDR3 is TGTGCCAGCAGTCGGACTACGGGGAACACTGAAGCTTTCTTT. Translated: CASSRTTGNTEAFF.

This chain connects TRBV7-6 to TRBJ2-5, with TRBD2 identical over 12 bases. V was clipped by 4 bases and J by 9 bases; unmatched bases: 12. There are 16 residues in the CDR3. CDR1 SGHVS and CDR2 FNYEAQ come from the germline V gene. Here the CDR3 reads CASSSLLAGGGEAQYF. CDR3 nucleotide sequence: TGTGCCAGCAGCTCCCTACTAGCGGGGGGCGGGGAGGCCCAGTACTTC.

The DNA for the CDR3 is TGTGCCAGCAGTCCTCCCAGGGTCCCGAGCAATCAGCCCCAGCATTTT. This gives the protein CASSPPRVPSNQPQHF. The chain combines TRBV28 with TRBJ1-5, with D possibly matching TRBD1 (5 bases). Germline CDR1 is MDHEN and CDR2 is SYDVKM. CDR3 size: 16 residues. Trimming removed 5 bases from V and 1 base from J, with 15 bases in between.

The sample holds one count of this clone. V usage is TRBV30 and J usage is TRBJ1-2, with TRBD1 matching 8 bases. Per the germline V gene, CDR1 is GTSNPN and CDR2 is SVGIG (reference sequence). CDR3 length: 12 amino acids. The trim removed 7 bases at V and 5 bases at J, leaving 6 bases unmatched. This CDR3 reads CAYHRGFYGYTF. CDR3 nucleotides: TGTGCCTACCACAGGGGGTTTTATGGCTACACCTTC.

The chain has TRBV5-6 and TRBJ2-5; D is perhaps TRBD1 (5 bases). CDR3 size: 15 residues. Germline CDR1 reads SGHDT; CDR2 reads YYEEEE. V lost 6 bases and J 1 base, leaving 16 bases between the germline ends. The CDR3 nucleotides read TGTGCCAGCATCTTTAGCAGGGTCCCCCAAGAGACCCAGTACTTC. Translated, it gives CASIFSRVPQETQYF. The variable domain in full, completed from reference TRBV5-6 and TRBJ2-5, reads DAGVTQSPTHLIKTRGQQVTLRCSPKSGHDTVSWYQQALGQGPQFIFQYYEEEERQRGNFPDRFSGHQFPNYSSELNVNALLLGDSALYLCASIFSRVPQETQYFGPGTRLLVL.

About this clone: This sample also contains other DNA sequences that code for the same CDR3. The J gene is TRBJ2-5, the V gene TRBV5-1; the match to TRBD1 covers 7 bases. V shed 0 bases, J shed 1 base, and the junction held 0 bases outside the gene matches. The CDR3 length is 14 residues. Looked up from germline, CDR1 is SGHRS and CDR2 is YFSETQ. In nucleotides, the CDR3 is TGCGCCAGCAGCTTGGCAGGGGGCCAAGAGACCCAGTACTTC. This codes for CASSLAGGQETQYF.

The chain combines TRBV2 with TRBJ1-2, with 8 bases that match TRBD1. Germline CDR1 and CDR2: SNHLY and FYNNEI. This CDR3 has 16 amino acids. V shed 6 bases, J shed 4 bases, and the junction held 13 bases outside the gene matches. CDR3 bases: TGTGCCAGCAGGGGCGTCACAGGGGGGATGGGCTATGGCTACACCTTC. It specifies CASRGVTGGMGYGYTF.

The chain carries TRBV20-1 and TRBJ2-3; 10 positions match TRBD2. The ends lost 3 bases at V and 1 base at J; junction bases unmatched: 7. CDR3 length: 16 residues. CDR1 and CDR2 from the germline V gene are DFQATT and SNEGSKA (reference sequence). The chain's CDR3 is CSASVTGTSGTDTQYF. The CDR3 DNA follows: TGCAGTGCTAGTGTAACCGGGACTAGCGGCACAGATACGCAGTATTTT.

The chain employs TRBV4-3 and TRBJ2-7; 8 nucleotides agree with TRBD1. The length of the CDR3 is 14 residues. V was pared by 4 bases and J by 1 base, with 3 bases of the junction left unmatched. Germline V gene sequence: CDR1 LGHNA, CDR2 YSLEER. The CDR3 region is CASSPGDRSYEQYF. As DNA, the CDR3 is TGCGCCAGCAGCCCGGGGGACAGGTCCTACGAGCAGTACTTC.

This sequence joins TRBV2 and TRBJ2-3; no reliable D call. This CDR3 comprises 11 residues. V lost 6 bases to trimming and J lost 3 bases, with 4 bases between them. The germline CDR1 and CDR2 sequences are SNHLY and FYNNEI. The CDR3 here is CASSNTDTQYF. As DNA, the CDR3 is TGTGCCAGCAGCAATACAGATACGCAGTATTTT.

This rearrangement joins TRBV7-6 to TRBJ2-2, with 8 bases aligning to TRBD1. CDR3 length: 17 residues. With V trimmed by 2 bases and J by 0 bases, 5 bases remained unmatched. The germline V gene encodes CDR1 SGHVS and CDR2 FNYEAQ. CDR3 residues: CASSLFRGPSNTGELFF. The CDR3 nucleotides are TGTGCCAGCAGCTTATTCAGGGGGCCCTCGAACACCGGGGAGCTGTTTTTT.

The DNA of the CDR3 is TGTGCCAGCAGCTCCCCCGGGTCTCGGGGAGTATTCTTC. It yields the protein CASSSPGSRGVFF. The chain is built from TRBV7-9 and TRBJ2-1, with D tentatively TRBD2 (5 bases). The CDR3 is 13 amino acids. The germline V gene has CDR1 SEHNR and CDR2 FQNEAQ (reference sequence). Deletions cut 4 bases from V and 16 bases from J, with 20 bases between. Combining the CDR3 with reference TRBV7-9 and TRBJ2-1 gives the whole variable domain DTGVSQNPRHKITKRGQNVTFRCDPISEHNRLYWYRQTLGQGPEFLTYFQNEAQLEKSRLLSDRFSAERPKGSFSTLEIQRTEQGDSAMYLCASSSPGSRGVFFGPGTRLTVL.

The chain combines TRBV20-1 with TRBJ2-3; D is uncertain. The CDR3 extends over 11 amino acids. V lost 2 bases and J lost 7, with 7 bases in between. Germline-derived CDR1 and CDR2 are DFQATT and SNEGSKA (reference sequence). Written as DNA, the CDR3 is TGCAGTGCTAGATGGGCACATACGCAGTATTTT. It translates to CSARWAHTQYF.

The rearrangement joins TRBV6-2 or TRBV6-3 to TRBJ2-5; 12 bases map to TRBD2. V trimming: 4 bases; J trimming: 5 bases; junction bases outside the gene matches: 14. Germline CDR1 reads MNHEY; CDR2 reads SVGEGT. CDR3 length equals 18 residues. Here the CDR3 reads CASSSNLRLAGAGETQYF. The CDR3 DNA follows: TGTGCCAGCAGTTCCAACCTTAGACTAGCGGGGGCCGGGGAGACCCAGTACTTC.

This chain links TRBV7-9 with TRBJ1-4; 9 nucleotides line up with TRBD1. Germline V lookup: CDR1 SEHNR, CDR2 FQNEAQ (reference sequence). V was clipped by 3 bases and J by 8 bases; unmatched bases: 7. This CDR3 is built from 15 residues. The CDR3 region is CASSLGQGMMEKLFF. The CDR3 DNA reads as TGTGCCAGCAGCTTGGGACAGGGAATGATGGAAAAACTGTTTTTT.

The chain employs TRBV30 and TRBJ1-1; D possibly corresponds to TRBD1 (6 bases). This CDR3 region has 13 residues. The germline gives CDR1 GTSNPN, CDR2 SVGIG (reference sequence). V was pared by 1 base and J by 6 bases, with 12 bases between. The CDR3 coding sequence is TGTGCCTGGAGTGGACAGGCGGGGGCTGAAGCTTTCTTT. Protein: CAWSGQAGAEAFF.

This clone was detected only a few times. This chain uses TRBV7-2 with TRBJ1-2; 9 bases fit TRBD1. Germline V lookup: CDR1 SGHTA, CDR2 FQGNSA. This CDR3 region has 15 residues. The V segment lost 5 bases and the J segment 0 bases; nucleotides outside the gene matches: 4. The CDR3 sequence is CASSVGQGANYGYTF. In DNA form, the CDR3 reads TGTGCCAGCAGCGTGGGACAGGGAGCTAACTATGGCTACACCTTC. The variable domain in full, with the rest retrieved from reference TRBV7-2 and TRBJ1-2, is GAGVSQSPSNKVTEKGKDVELRCDPISGHTALYWYRQSLGQGLEFLIYFQGNSAPDKSGLPSDRFSAERTGGSVSTLTIQRTQQEDSAVYLCASSVGQGANYGYTFGSGTRLTVV.

This clone has just a few counts. The rearrangement uses TRBV7-9 and TRBJ2-7, with D tentatively TRBD2 (5 bases). From germline, CDR1 is SEHNR and CDR2 FQNEAQ (reference sequence). Trimming stripped 4 bases from V and 2 bases from J, with 12 bases between. This CDR3 region has 14 residues. The CDR3 DNA reads TGTGCCAGCAGCTCCCCCTTCGGGACCTACGAGCAGTACTTC. This codes for CASSSPFGTYEQYF. The full variable domain, its missing parts supplied by reference TRBV7-9 and TRBJ2-7, is DTGVSQNPRHKITKRGQNVTFRCDPISEHNRLYWYRQTLGQGPEFLTYFQNEAQLEKSRLLSDRFSAERPKGSFSTLEIQRTEQGDSAMYLCASSSPFGTYEQYFGPGTRLTVT.

The V gene is TRBV7-9, the J gene TRBJ1-6; D unresolved. The CDR3 covers 16 residues. V was pared by 0 bases and J by 8 bases, with 14 bases between. The germline V gene has CDR1 SEHNR and CDR2 FQNEAQ (reference sequence). DNA of the CDR3: TGTGCCAGCAGCTTAGCGGGCGGAGGGTTGTATTCACCCCTCCACTTT. Encoded protein: CASSLAGGGLYSPLHF.